This TCR beta chain stems from a study of human T cells and chemical hapten exposure. Original processing notes: Sample TCR counts, which ranged from roughly 23,224 to 750,000, had a median of approximately 100,000. Using its own MiXCR run on the RACE reads, TCRdb lists one record per CDR3 protein. TCRdb's processing, not the study's, gives the V and J calls here. The sample comprises over 75,000 distinct CDR3 sequences, about a tenth of which are singletons, and about 0.95% rests with the top ten. Germline V gene data show CDR1 as SGHTA and CDR2 as FQGTGA. The CDR3 length is 13 residues. With 1 base removed from V and 7 bases from J, the gap between germline ends came to 7 bases. Time point indicated: patch test 3, about 24 weeks after DPC sensitization. Treatment specified: therapeutic diphenylcyclopropenone sensitization with weekly scalp DPC. This clonotype has only a few counts.

The J gene is TRBJ2-2, the V gene TRBV7-3; D unresolved. The receptor comes from a woman in her twenties or thirties with alopecia areata. Some clones in this sample may be carry-over from other donors' samples. The sample consisted of whole blood, taken in connection with sensitization to the hapten diphenylcyclopropenone (DPC). CDR3 protein: CASSLMARGELFF. Written as DNA, the CDR3 is TGTGCCAGCAGCTTAATGGCTCGCGGGGAGCTGTTTTTT.